The T cell receptor (beta chain) described here comes from a study of OX40 agonist ivuxolimab in advanced cancers. Study summary: An agonistic anti-OX40 (CD134) antibody, ivuxolimab, was used to treat the patients. Aged roughly 23 to 85 with a mean of about 63 years, they were about 83% male. Notes on the study in general: At 0.1 to 3.0 mg/kg, CD4+ and CD8+ blood T cells expanded clonally by week 6. The work left the antigen specificity of expanded peripheral T cells undetermined.

Per germline, CDR1 ENHRY and CDR2 SYGVKD. V was trimmed by 2 bases and J by 7 bases, leaving 23 bases between them. The CDR3 extends over 17 amino acids. Repertoires were generated with immunoSEQ multiplex PCR, while TCRdb's copy carries only in-frame clones and drops some. The sample shows fewer than 70,000 clones, 85% to 95% of them seen only once. A remark on this clone: Its antigen is unidentified.

The sequencing used CD4+ or CD8+ T cells sorted from blood, collected in a trial of the OX40 agonist ivuxolimab. J is TRBJ1-2 and V is TRBV10-3; perhaps TRBD1 as D (6 bases). The TCR comes from an adult with an advanced solid tumor such as melanoma, head and neck, liver or kidney cancer. DNA of the CDR3: TGTGCCATCAGTGAGAATTCACATTATACAGGGAAAGGTGGCTACACCTTC. This gives the protein CAISENSHYTGKGGYTF.